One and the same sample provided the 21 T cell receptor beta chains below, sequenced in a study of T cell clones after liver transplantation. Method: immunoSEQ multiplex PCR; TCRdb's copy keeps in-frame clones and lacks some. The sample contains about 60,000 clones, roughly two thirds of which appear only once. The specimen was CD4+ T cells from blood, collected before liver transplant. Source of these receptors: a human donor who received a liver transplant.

CDR3 DNA sequence: TGTGCCAGCACCGATGGACAGTTCTCCTACGAGCAGTACTTC. This sequence encodes CASTDGQFSYEQYF. This chain uses TRBV28 with TRBJ2-7, with a tentative D call TRBD1 (6 bases). V dropped 7 bases and J dropped 0 bases, with 13 bases sitting between them. The CDR3 consists of 14 residues. Germline CDR1 is MDHEN and CDR2 is SYDVKM.

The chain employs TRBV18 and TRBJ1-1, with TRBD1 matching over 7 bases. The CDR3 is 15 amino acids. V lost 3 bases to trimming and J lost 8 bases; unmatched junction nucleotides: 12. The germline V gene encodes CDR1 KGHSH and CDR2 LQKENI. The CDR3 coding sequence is TGTGCCAGCTCACCTAATGTCGACAGGGCTACCGAAGCTTTCTTT. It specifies CASSPNVDRATEAFF.

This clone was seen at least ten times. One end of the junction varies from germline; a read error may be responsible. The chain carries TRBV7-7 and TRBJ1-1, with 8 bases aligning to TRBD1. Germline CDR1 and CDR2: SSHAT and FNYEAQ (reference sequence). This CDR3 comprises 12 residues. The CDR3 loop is CASSQAGGQAFF. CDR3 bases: TGTGCTAGCAGTCAGGCAGGGGGCCAGGCTTTCTTT.

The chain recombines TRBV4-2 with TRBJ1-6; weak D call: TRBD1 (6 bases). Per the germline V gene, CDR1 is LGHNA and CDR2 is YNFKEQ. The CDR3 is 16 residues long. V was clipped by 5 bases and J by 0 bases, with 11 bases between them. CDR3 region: CASSTDSSSYNSPLHF. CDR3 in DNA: TGTGCCAGCAGCACGGACAGCAGCTCCTATAATTCACCCCTCCACTTT.

CDR3 bases: TGTGCCAGCAGTAGGGGACAGGGATTATTAGACTATGGCTACACCTTC. Encoded protein: CASSRGQGLLDYGYTF. This chain connects TRBV11-2 to TRBJ1-2; TRBD1 agrees at 9 bases. CDR3 size: 16 residues. Germline V gives CDR1 SGHAT, CDR2 FQNNGV. The trim removed 6 bases at V and 3 bases at J, leaving 11 bases unmatched.

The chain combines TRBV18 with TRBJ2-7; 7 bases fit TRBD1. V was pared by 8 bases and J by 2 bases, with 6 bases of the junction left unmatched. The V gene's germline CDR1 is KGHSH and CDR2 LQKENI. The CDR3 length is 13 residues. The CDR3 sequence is CASHWDSTYEQYF. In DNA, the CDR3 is TGTGCCAGCCACTGGGACAGCACCTACGAGCAGTACTTC.

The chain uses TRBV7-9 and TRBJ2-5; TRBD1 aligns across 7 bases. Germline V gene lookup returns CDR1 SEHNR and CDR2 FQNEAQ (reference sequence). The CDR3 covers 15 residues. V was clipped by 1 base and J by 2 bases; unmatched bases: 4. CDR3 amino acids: CASSLDLGQQETQYF. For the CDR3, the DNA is TGTGCCAGCAGCTTAGATTTGGGACAGCAAGAGACCCAGTACTTC.

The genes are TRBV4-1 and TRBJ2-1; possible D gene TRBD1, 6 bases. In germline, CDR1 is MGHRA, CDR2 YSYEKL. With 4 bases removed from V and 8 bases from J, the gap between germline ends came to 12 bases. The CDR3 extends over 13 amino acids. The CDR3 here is CASSRPQGHEQFF. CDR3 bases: TGCGCCAGCAGCCGGCCACAGGGTCATGAGCAGTTCTTC.

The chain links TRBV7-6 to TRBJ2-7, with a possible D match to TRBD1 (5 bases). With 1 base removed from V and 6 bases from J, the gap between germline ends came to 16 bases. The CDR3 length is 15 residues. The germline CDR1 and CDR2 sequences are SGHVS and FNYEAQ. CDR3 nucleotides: TGTGCCAGCAGCTTAGGAGAGACTGGTAGGGGCGAGCAGTACTTC. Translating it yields CASSLGETGRGEQYF. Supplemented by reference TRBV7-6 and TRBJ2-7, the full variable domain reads GAGVSQSPRYKVTKRGQDVALRCDPISGHVSLYWYRQALGQGPEFLTYFNYEAQQDKSGLPNDRFSAERPEGSISTLTIQRTEQRDSAMYRCASSLGETGRGEQYFGPGTRLTVT.

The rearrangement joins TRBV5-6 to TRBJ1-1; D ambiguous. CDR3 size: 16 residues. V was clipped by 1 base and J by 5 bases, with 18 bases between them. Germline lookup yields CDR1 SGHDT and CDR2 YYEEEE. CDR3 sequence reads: CASSLPDRSGRTEAFF. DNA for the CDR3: TGTGCCAGCAGCTTGCCCGATCGATCAGGCAGGACTGAAGCTTTCTTT.

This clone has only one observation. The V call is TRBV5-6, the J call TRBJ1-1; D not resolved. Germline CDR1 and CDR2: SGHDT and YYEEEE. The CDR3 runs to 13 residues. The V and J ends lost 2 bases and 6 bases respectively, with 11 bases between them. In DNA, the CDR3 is TGTGCCAGCAGCTTCGGAGGTAACGCTGAAGCTTTCTTT. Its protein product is CASSFGGNAEAFF.

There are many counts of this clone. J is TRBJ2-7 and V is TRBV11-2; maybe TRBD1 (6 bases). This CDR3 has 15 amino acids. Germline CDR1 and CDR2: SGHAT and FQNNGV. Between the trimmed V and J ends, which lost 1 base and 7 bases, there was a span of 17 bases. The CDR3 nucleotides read TGTGCCAGCAGCTTAGCTACAGGGCCAGTTGGGGAGCAGTACTTC. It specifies CASSLATGPVGEQYF.

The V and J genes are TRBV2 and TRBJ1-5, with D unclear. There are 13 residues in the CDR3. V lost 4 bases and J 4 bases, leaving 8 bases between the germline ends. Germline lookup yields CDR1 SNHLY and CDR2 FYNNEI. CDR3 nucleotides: TGTGCCAGCAGTGGAGGAGGGAATCAGCCCCAGCATTTT. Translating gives CASSGGGNQPQHF.

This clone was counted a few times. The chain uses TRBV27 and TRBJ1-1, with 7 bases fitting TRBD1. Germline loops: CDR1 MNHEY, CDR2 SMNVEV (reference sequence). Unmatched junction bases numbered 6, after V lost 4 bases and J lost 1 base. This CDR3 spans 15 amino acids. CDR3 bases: TGTGCCAGCAGTTCAGGGGGGATGGGGAACACTGAAGCTTTCTTT. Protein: CASSSGGMGNTEAFF.

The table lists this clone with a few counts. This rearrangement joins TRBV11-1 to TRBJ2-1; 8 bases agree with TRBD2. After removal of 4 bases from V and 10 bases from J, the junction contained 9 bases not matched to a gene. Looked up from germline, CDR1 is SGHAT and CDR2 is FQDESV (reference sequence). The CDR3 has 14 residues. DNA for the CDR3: TGTGCCAGCAGCTCGGGACTAGGGTCGAGGGAGCAGTTCTTC. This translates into CASSSGLGSREQFF.

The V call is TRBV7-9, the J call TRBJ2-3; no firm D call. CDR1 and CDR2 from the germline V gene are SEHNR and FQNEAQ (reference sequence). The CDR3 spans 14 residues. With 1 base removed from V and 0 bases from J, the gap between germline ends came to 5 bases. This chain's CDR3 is CASSLDRSTDTQYF. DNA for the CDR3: TGTGCCAGCAGCTTAGACCGGAGCACAGATACGCAGTATTTT.

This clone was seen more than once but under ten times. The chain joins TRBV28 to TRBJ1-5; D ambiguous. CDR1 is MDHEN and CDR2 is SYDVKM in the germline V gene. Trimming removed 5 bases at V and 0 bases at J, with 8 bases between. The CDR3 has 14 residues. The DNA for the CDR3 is TGTGCCAGCAGTCGACTCCTTAGCAATCAGCCCCAGCATTTT. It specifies CASSRLLSNQPQHF.

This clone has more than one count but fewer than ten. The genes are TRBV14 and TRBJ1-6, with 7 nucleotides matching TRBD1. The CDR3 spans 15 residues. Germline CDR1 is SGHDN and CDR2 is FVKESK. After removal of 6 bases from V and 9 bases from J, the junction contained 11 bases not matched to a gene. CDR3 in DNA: TGTGCCAGCAGTCCAACAGGGGCCAGGGGTTCACCCCTCCACTTT. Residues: CASSPTGARGSPLHF.

The CDR3 nucleotides are TGCAGCGTTGAAGTTAGCGGGGTAGATACGCAGTATTTT. Amino acids: CSVEVSGVDTQYF. The chain couples TRBV29-1 to TRBJ2-3; 8 nucleotides match TRBD2. V dropped 1 base and J dropped 5; count of bases not matched to a gene: 2. In germline, CDR1 is SQVTM, CDR2 ANQGSEA. The CDR3 consists of 13 residues.

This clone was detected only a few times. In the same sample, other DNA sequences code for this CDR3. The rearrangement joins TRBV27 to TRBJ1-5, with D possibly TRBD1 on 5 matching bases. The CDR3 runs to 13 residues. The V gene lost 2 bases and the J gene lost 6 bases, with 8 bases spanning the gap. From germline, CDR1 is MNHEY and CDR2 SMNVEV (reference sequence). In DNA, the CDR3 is TGTGCCAGCAGTTTAGCCGGGGGTCAGCCCCAGCATTTT. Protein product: CASSLAGGQPQHF.

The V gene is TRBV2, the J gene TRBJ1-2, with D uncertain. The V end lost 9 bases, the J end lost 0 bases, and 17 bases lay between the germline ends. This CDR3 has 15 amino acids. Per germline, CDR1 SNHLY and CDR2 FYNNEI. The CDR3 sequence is CASGPRAASNYGYTF. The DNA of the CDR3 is TGTGCCAGTGGACCCCGAGCGGCTTCTAACTATGGCTACACCTTC. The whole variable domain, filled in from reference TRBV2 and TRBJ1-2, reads EPEVTQTPSHQVTQMGQEVILRCVPISNHLYFYWYRQILGQKVEFLVSFYNNEISEKSEIFDDQFSVERPDGSNFTLKIRSTKLEDSAMYFCASGPRAASNYGYTFGSGTRLTVV.